This T cell receptor beta chain originates from a study of memory CD4+ T cells and cytomegalovirus serostatus (dated by TCRdb to the late 2010s). With respect to the entire study: The cohort included around 33 healthy adults from Belgium, of whom 9 were CMV seropositive and roughly 25 were CMV seronegative. CD4+ memory TCRbeta repertoires of a Belgian cohort with known cytomegalovirus serostatus were sequenced in order to replicate a published TCR-based CMV serostatus classifier.

Overall study outcomes, separate from this receptor: CMV serostatus prediction reached a median bootstrapped AUC of about 0.94 with the original framework and 0.91 with a US-trained random forest. Among the 160 or so previously reported CMV-associated TCRbeta sequences, some 69 showed up in the CD4+ memory repertoires, with each one found in between one and five individuals. Only CD4+CD45RO+ memory cells were sequenced, unlike the original study, which covered naive and memory CD4+ and CD8+ populations. Results were interpreted as suggesting that the CMV-associated TCR signature is largely present in the CD4+ memory repertoire. A median bootstrapped AUC of around 0.94 with a 95% CI of 0.76-1.00 was achieved on the Belgian cohort by the original-framework classifier.

The Quick-DNA Microprep Kit was used to extract genomic DNA from the sorted cells. TCRbeta DNA was amplified with the immunoSEQ hsTCRbeta kit following the manufacturer's protocol. An Illumina MiSeq instrument was used to sequence the TCRbeta libraries. From the authors' description of their analysis: Once out-of-frame sequences had been removed, about 2,000,000 distinct TCRbeta sequences were left, which works out to an average of around 70,000 per individual. Each individual was scored according to the count of 164 previously reported CMV-associated TCRbeta sequences and the total productive distinct TCRbeta count. A beta-binomial model was reimplemented in Python, and scikit-learn random forests with default parameters were trained on data from the US cohort. Classifier performance on the Belgian cohort was summarized as median AUC with percentile confidence intervals calculated over 10,000 bootstrap iterations. Not all clones reach the TCRdb copy of this immuneACCESS table, which keeps in-frame sequences only. Checked studies attribute under half of the gap to unresolved V genes and leave the rest unexplained. The DNA gave D and trimming, while V, J and clone size come from that table. Across this sample there are about 56,000 clones, with roughly 82% seen only once. Of the sample, roughly 0.4% is held by the ten largest clones.

For CDR1 and CDR2, the germline V gene lists SNHLY and FYNNEI. The CDR3 runs 13 residues from the cysteine to the phenylalanine. Solely the CDR3 DNA is kept, with 39 bases framed from the first base. The germline ends are 11 bases apart after V is trimmed by 5 bases and J by 4 bases. Concerning this clone itself: Its antigen specificity is not known. Base qualities were left out, and no much larger clone turns up one base away.

Single viable CD3+CD4+CD8-CD45RO+ cells were sorted as memory CD4+ T cells on a FACSAria II. To determine CMV serostatus, a Roche Elecsys assay was used that detects serum IgG against CMV pp150, pp28, p38 and p52. After the samples were thawed, total CD4+ T cells were enriched through positive selection using CD4 magnetic microbeads. The samples came from a different study that was designed specifically to examine the CD4+ T cell memory repertoire. Peripheral blood mononuclear cells were isolated and cryopreserved according to standard operating procedures, and serum was kept at -80 degrees C. CD3-PerCP (BW264/56), CD4-APC (RPA-T4), CD45RO-PE (UCHT1) and CD8-Pacific Orange (3B5) antibodies were used for staining, and non-viable cells were excluded with Sytox blue.

This clonotype was obtained from an adult in good health and CMV-seronegative. Material: memory CD4+ T cells from blood. Recombination joined TRBV2 with TRBJ2-5; tentative D gene TRBD1, with 7 bases matching. The CDR3 in this case is CASSTGEAETQYF. The DNA sequence is given as TGTGCCAGCAGTACAGGGGAGGCAGAGACCCAGTACTTC.